This is a list of T cell receptor beta chains from one sample in a study of blood T cells in healthy people across ages. From the 5' RACE reads, TCRdb called clonotypes with MiXCR, one entry per CDR3 protein. The sample yields about 1.8 million distinct CDR3 sequences, about 49% seen once. Sequences were obtained from blood. The receptors originated from a middle-aged woman in good health. CDR3s include the opening cysteine and the closing phenylalanine or tryptophan.

TRBV15	TRBJ2-1	CASYHGTDASYNEQFF
TRBV6-2/TRBV6-3	TRBJ2-7	CASSYPPGYEQYF
TRBV6-5	TRBJ2-7	CASSSSGTDSSYEQYF
TRBV7-9	TRBJ2-3	CASSLGRRDPDTQYF
TRBV6-6	TRBJ2-5	CASSYGLAGYETQYF
TRBV11-3	TRBJ2-5	CASSLGLAREETQYF
TRBV27	TRBJ1-1	CASSLYAKGARGNTEAFF
TRBV6-1	TRBJ2-5	CASSEWGIRETQYF
TRBV4-3	TRBJ2-7	CASSQELPTSGSNYEQYF
TRBV4-3	TRBJ2-5	CASSRVLPGLPGETQYF
TRBV5-1	TRBJ2-5	CASSWTSGNQETQYF
TRBV20-1	TRBJ2-1	CSARAGSIHVNEQFF
TRBV27	TRBJ2-1	CASSLSGPGNEQFF
TRBV13	TRBJ2-5	CASSHRTGGEETQYF
TRBV3-1	TRBJ2-1	CASSRQGRNEQFF
TRBV5-1	TRBJ1-1	CASSLVATANTEAFF
TRBV6-2/TRBV6-3	TRBJ2-5	CASSRPGATEETQYF
TRBV7-2	TRBJ2-3	CASSSVGTPDTQYF
TRBV27	TRBJ2-5	CASSSASEETQYF
TRBV25-1	TRBJ2-3	CASSVLGGGDSGSQYF
TRBV7-9	TRBJ2-5	CASSLGTGRETQYF
TRBV27	TRBJ2-5	CASSIRNGETQYF
TRBV12-3/TRBV12-4	TRBJ1-6	CASSSETGLASPLHF
TRBV7-8	TRBJ2-4	CASSMTGGKNIQYF
TRBV27	TRBJ2-1	CASTLTGGGYEQFF
TRBV18	TRBJ2-3	CASSPPGTSQPDTQYF
TRBV20-1	TRBJ2-7	CSACRDSSYEQYF
TRBV7-6	-	CASSFPTGLIREQYF
TRBV6-2/TRBV6-3	TRBJ2-1	CASSYSTAGSYNEQFF
TRBV20-1	TRBJ2-1	CSANPRGEQFF
TRBV2	TRBJ2-7	CASSEAGGAAYEQYF
TRBV29-1	TRBJ2-1	CSGGSYNEQFF
TRBV27	TRBJ1-6	CASSLGGGTYNSPLHF
TRBV2	TRBJ1-2	CASSEYKGAEGYTF
TRBV6-5	TRBJ2-3	CASGRLAGGADTQYF
TRBV15	TRBJ2-1	CATSRLLAGGEYEQFF